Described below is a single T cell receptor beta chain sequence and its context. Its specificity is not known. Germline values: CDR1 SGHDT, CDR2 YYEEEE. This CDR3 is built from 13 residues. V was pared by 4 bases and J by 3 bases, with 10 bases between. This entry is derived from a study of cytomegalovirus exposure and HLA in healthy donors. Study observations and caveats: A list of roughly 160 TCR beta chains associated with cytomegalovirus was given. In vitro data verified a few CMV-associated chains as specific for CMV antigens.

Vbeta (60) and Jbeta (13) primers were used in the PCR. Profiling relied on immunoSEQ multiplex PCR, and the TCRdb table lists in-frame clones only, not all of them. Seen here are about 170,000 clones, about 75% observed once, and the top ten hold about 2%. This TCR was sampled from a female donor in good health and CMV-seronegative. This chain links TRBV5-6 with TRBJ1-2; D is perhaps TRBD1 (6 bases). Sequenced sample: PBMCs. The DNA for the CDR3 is TGTGCCAGCAGCCGCGAGGGGGACTATGGCTACACCTTC. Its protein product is CASSREGDYGYTF.